The 2 T cell receptor beta chains below all came from one sample that was sequenced in a study of cytotoxic CD8 clonotypes in ibrutinib-treated CLL. The repertoire was sequenced with immunoSEQ multiplex PCR; TCRdb's copy has only in-frame clones and lacks some. The profile shows tens of thousands of clones, around 68% of them singletons. The specimen was PBMCs, collected after 12 months of ibrutinib treatment. The receptors stem from a human donor with chronic lymphocytic leukemia.

This chain links TRBV28 with TRBJ2-5, with a weak D call TRBD2 (5 bases). Germline values: CDR1 MDHEN, CDR2 SYDVKM. V lost 4 bases to trimming and J lost 1 base, with 7 bases between them. CDR3 length: 13 residues. The CDR3 nucleotides read TGTGCCAGCAGTTCCGGGATCCAAGAGACCCAGTACTTC. Protein sequence: CASSSGIQETQYF. The complete variable domain, with remaining parts taken from reference TRBV28 and TRBJ2-5, reads DVKVTQSSRYLVKRTGEKVFLECVQDMDHENMFWYRQDPGLGLRLIYFSYDVKMKEKGDIPEGYSVSREKKERFSLILESASTNQTSMYLCASSSGIQETQYFGPGTRLLVL.

There are a few counts of this clone. The chain links TRBV27 to TRBJ1-4; D not resolved. Germline V lookup: CDR1 MNHEY, CDR2 SMNVEV (reference sequence). The ends were cut back, 3 bases at V and 7 bases at J, with 12 bases in the middle. The length of the CDR3 is 14 residues. The CDR3 loop reads CASSLYRAGEKLFF. The CDR3 DNA reads as TGTGCCAGCAGTTTGTATAGGGCAGGTGAAAAACTGTTTTTT.